This T cell receptor beta chain was identified in a study of a mutant IDH1 vaccine in newly diagnosed glioma. The wider study: Standard pretreatment was either radiotherapy, temozolomide, or, for most, radiochemotherapy with temozolomide.

Concerning this clone: As yet, its antigen is unknown. One end of the junction fails to match germline, which may point to a read error.

Sequencing used immunoSEQ multiplex PCR; TCRdb keeps in-frame clones, though not all of them. The sample holds about 51,000 clones, 78% seen once. Stated time point: week 5, during vaccination. Vaccination comprised doses that each held 300 ug of mutant IDH1 20-mer peptide, plus topical imiquimod. Germline V gene sequence: CDR1 LGHNA, CDR2 YNFKEQ. The CDR3 is 14 amino acids. The chain links TRBV4-2 to TRBJ2-5, with 9 bases identical to TRBD2. This clonotype originated in a man aged 50-60 years with glioma. Sequenced here: PBMCs, sampled from a glioma patient whose treatment included an IDH1 peptide vaccine. In DNA, the CDR3 is TGTGCCAGCAGCCCCCGGGCTAGCGGGGAGATCCAGTACTTC. The encoded protein is CASSPRASGEIQYF.